This paragraph reports one TCR beta chain. Trimming removed 1 base at V and 5 bases at J, with 14 bases between. The CDR3 consists of 15 residues. Per the germline V gene, CDR1 is KGHSH and CDR2 is LQKENI. The data are from a study of blood T cell repertoires in COVID-19. Overall study context: Spain, Italy and the United States supplied samples that represented acute and convalescent COVID-19.

Authors' data handling: Cell counts per sample came from amplifying reference gene primers. Clones were read by immunoSEQ multiplex PCR, and TCRdb kept only the in-frame ones, dropping some. V and J calls and clone size come straight from that table; D and trimming were deduced from the DNA. The sample records under 80,000 clones, around 77% being singletons. The chain couples TRBV18 to TRBJ1-1, with TRBD1 as a possible D gene (5 bases). Specimen: peripheral blood. The receptor's source is a man older than 75 with active or convalescent COVID-19. The CDR3 nucleotides read TGTGCCAGCTCACCACAAAGGACGTCAGGGACTGAAGCTTTCTTT. It specifies CASSPQRTSGTEAFF.